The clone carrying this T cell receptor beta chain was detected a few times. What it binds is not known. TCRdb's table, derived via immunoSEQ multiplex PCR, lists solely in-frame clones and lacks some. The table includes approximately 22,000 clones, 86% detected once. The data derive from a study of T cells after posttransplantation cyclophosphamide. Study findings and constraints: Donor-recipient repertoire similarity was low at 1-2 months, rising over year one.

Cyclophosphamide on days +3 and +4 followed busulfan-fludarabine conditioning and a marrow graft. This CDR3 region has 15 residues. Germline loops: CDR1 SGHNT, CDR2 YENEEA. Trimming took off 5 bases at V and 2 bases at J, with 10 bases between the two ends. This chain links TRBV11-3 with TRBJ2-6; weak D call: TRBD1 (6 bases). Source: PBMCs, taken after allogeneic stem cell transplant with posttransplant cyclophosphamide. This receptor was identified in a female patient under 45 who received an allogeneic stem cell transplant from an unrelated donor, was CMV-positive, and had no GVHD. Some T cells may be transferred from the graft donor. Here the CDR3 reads CASSRQVPGANVLTF. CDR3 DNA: TGTGCCAGCAGCAGACAGGTCCCTGGGGCCAACGTCCTGACTTTC.